One and the same sample provided the 30 T cell receptor beta chains below, sequenced in a study of blood T cell repertoires in COVID-19 (dated by TCRdb to 2020 to 2021). Library method: the immunoSEQ multiplex PCR assay. Imported from immuneACCESS, the table was reduced by TCRdb to in-frame sequences with V and J called. These copies leave out some clones; in studies compared against another copy, an unresolved V gene accounts for under half, and the cause of the remainder is not known. For this sample there are fewer than 400,000 clones; 80% to 90% appear just once. The ten biggest clones cover 8.9% of the sample. The sequencing sample was made of PBMCs or T cells enriched from blood (not recorded which). Receptor source: a woman younger than 35 who had recovered from COVID-19.

The V and J genes are TRBV7-9 and TRBJ2-1; 8 bases are shared with TRBD2. CDR3 length: 16 amino acids. The germline V gene has CDR1 SEHNR and CDR2 FQNEAQ (reference sequence). The ends lost 4 bases at V and 4 bases at J; junction bases unmatched: 9. The CDR3 DNA is TGTGCCAGCAGCTCGGGCCCGGGAGGGATGTACAATGAGCAGTTCTTC. Translated: CASSSGPGGMYNEQFF.

This clone appeared once. The chain couples TRBV7-3 to TRBJ1-1; 7 bases map to TRBD1. Germline V gene data show CDR1 as SGHTA and CDR2 as FQGTGA. J was trimmed by 8 bases and V by 5 bases; bases with no gene match: 8. The CDR3 covers 13 residues. The DNA for the CDR3 is TGTGCCAGCAGCACGACAGGGATTGGGGAAGCTTTCTTT. It specifies CASSTTGIGEAFF.

The count of this clone is one. The V call is TRBV11-3, the J call TRBJ2-7; D is perhaps TRBD2 (8 bases). This CDR3 is built from 13 residues. V was trimmed by 6 bases and J by 5 bases, leaving 14 bases between them. Germline CDR1 is SGHNT and CDR2 is YENEEA. The CDR3 region has the DNA TGTGCCAGCAGTACGGGAGGGGGCCACGAGCAGTACTTC. Its protein is CASSTGGGHEQYF.

The V and J genes are TRBV10-2 and TRBJ2-7; 8 bases are a match to TRBD2. Trimming cost V 5 bases and J 3 bases; bases outside gene matches: 6. Germline V CDR1 and CDR2: WSHSY, SAAADI. The CDR3 extends over 14 amino acids. CDR3 nucleotide sequence: TGCGCCAGCAGTTATAGCGGGAATATCTACGAGCAGTACTTC. Its protein is CASSYSGNIYEQYF.

CDR3 DNA sequence: TGTGCCAGCAGCTCCGGACAGGGCACTGAAGCTTTCTTT. Amino acids: CASSSGQGTEAFF. The V and J genes are TRBV7-8 and TRBJ1-1, with 8 bases identical to TRBD1. The CDR3 sequence is 13 residues long. CDR1 and CDR2 (germline): SGHVS, FQNEAQ. V dropped 4 bases and J dropped 4; count of bases not matched to a gene: 2. The full variable domain, in which reference TRBV7-8 and TRBJ1-1 provide the parts outside the CDR3, is GAGVSQSPRYKVAKRGQDVALRCDPISGHVSLFWYQQALGQGPEFLTYFQNEAQLDKSGLPSDRFFAERPEGSVSTLKIQRTQQEDSAVYLCASSSGQGTEAFFGQGTRLTVV.

The genes are TRBV18 and TRBJ1-3; D unresolved. Germline loops: CDR1 KGHSH, CDR2 LQKENI. This CDR3 is built from 15 residues. Trimming shortened V by 5 bases and J by 0 bases, and 11 bases separated the two germline ends. In DNA, the CDR3 is TGTGCCAGCTCAACAGAGAGATTCTCTGGAAACACCATATATTTT. Residues: CASSTERFSGNTIYF. The whole variable domain, remainder taken from reference TRBV18 and TRBJ1-3, is NAGVMQNPRHLVRRRGQEARLRCSPMKGHSHVYWYRQLPEEGLKFMVYLQKENIIDESGMPKERFSAEFPKEGPSILRIQQVVRGDSAAYFCASSTERFSGNTIYFGEGSWLTVV.

In its sample, this clone was seen once. The J gene is TRBJ1-1, the V gene TRBV11-1; D call uncertain. Germline loops: CDR1 SGHAT, CDR2 FQDESV (reference sequence). V lost 1 base and J 7 bases, leaving 19 bases between the germline ends. CDR3 length: 16 amino acids. CDR3 loop: CASSLEYGLLTSEAFF. CDR3 DNA sequence: TGTGCCAGCAGCTTAGAGTACGGGTTACTTACTAGTGAAGCTTTCTTT.

The genes are TRBV15 and TRBJ1-2; possible D gene TRBD1, 5 bases. Germline CDR1 and CDR2: LNHNV and YYDKDF (reference sequence). The CDR3 covers 15 residues. The V end lost 3 bases, the J end lost 2 bases, and 13 bases lay between the germline ends. The DNA for the CDR3 is TGTGCCACCAGCAGGGGGGGGGACGGAAACTATGGCTACACCTTC. This translates into CATSRGGDGNYGYTF.

J is TRBJ1-1 and V is TRBV28; 10 bases map to TRBD1. The CDR3 covers 14 residues. CDR1 and CDR2 from the germline V gene are MDHEN and SYDVKM. The V and J ends lost 6 bases and 3 bases, in that order; junction bases with no gene match: 4. The CDR3 coding sequence is TGTGCCAGCAGGAGACAGGGGGCGCACACTGAAGCTTTCTTT. Translation: CASRRQGAHTEAFF.

V usage is TRBV7-7 and J usage is TRBJ2-2; 13 nucleotides line up with TRBD2. Germline V lookup: CDR1 SSHAT, CDR2 FNYEAQ (reference sequence). The V gene end was trimmed by 10 bases and the J gene end by 1 base; junction bases not matched to a gene: 9. The CDR3 covers 17 residues. CDR3 amino acids: CATHPLAGGENTGELFF. The CDR3 region has the DNA TGTGCCACCCACCCACTAGCGGGAGGGGAGAACACCGGGGAGCTGTTTTTT.

With respect to this clone: In the same sample, other DNA sequences code for this CDR3. This rearrangement joins TRBV7-3 to TRBJ2-3; TRBD2 matches 8 bases. This CDR3 has 14 residues. V trimming: 3 bases; J trimming: 1 base; junction bases outside the gene matches: 0. CDR1 is SGHTA, CDR2 FQGTGA, per germline. DNA of the CDR3: TGTGCCAGCAGCTTTAGCGGGGGCACAGATACGCAGTATTTT. It yields the protein CASSFSGGTDTQYF.

V usage is TRBV5-4 and J usage is TRBJ1-1; D is perhaps TRBD1 (5 bases). Germline CDR1 reads SGHNT; CDR2 reads YYREEE (reference sequence). V lost 0 bases, J lost 7 bases, and 13 bases lay in between. CDR3 length: 14 residues. CDR3 sequence: CASSLGGEGSEAFF. CDR3 coding DNA: TGTGCCAGCAGCTTGGGGGGGGAGGGGAGTGAAGCTTTCTTT. The full variable domain, its missing parts supplied by reference TRBV5-4 and TRBJ1-1, is ETGVTQSPTHLIKTRGQQVTLRCSSQSGHNTVSWYQQALGQGPQFIFQYYREEENGRGNFPPRFSGLQFPNYSSELNVNALELDDSALYLCASSLGGEGSEAFFGQGTRLTVV.

This chain links TRBV27 with TRBJ1-2; TRBD1 aligns across 7 bases. There are 17 residues in the CDR3. Germline V CDR1 and CDR2: MNHEY, SMNVEV (reference sequence). Trimming at V came to 5 bases and at J to 3 bases, leaving 15 bases not matched to a gene. CDR3 protein: CASSPYSMPDRDYGYTF. The CDR3 bases are TGTGCCAGCAGTCCCTACAGCATGCCCGACAGGGACTATGGCTACACCTTC.

The chain combines TRBV9 with TRBJ1-2; 7 nucleotides line up with TRBD1. This CDR3 has 14 residues. Germline-derived CDR1 and CDR2 are SGDLS and YYNGEE. V lost 1 base to trimming and J lost 3 bases; unmatched junction nucleotides: 3. DNA of the CDR3: TGTGCCAGCAGCGTAACAGGGGAGGACTATGGCTACACCTTC. The encoded protein is CASSVTGEDYGYTF.

The J gene is TRBJ2-3, the V gene TRBV6-2 or TRBV6-3; D gene unclear. The germline V and J ends were trimmed by 0 bases and 0 bases, with 13 bases remaining between them. This CDR3 contains 17 residues. Per the germline V gene, CDR1 is MNHEY and CDR2 is SVGEGT. The DNA of the CDR3 is TGTGCCAGCAGTTACTCGTGGGCAGGCCTGAGCACAGATACGCAGTATTTT. Its translation is CASSYSWAGLSTDTQYF.

The chain combines TRBV27 with TRBJ1-1; tentative D call: TRBD1 (6 bases). Trimming removed 6 bases from V and 7 bases from J, with 18 bases in between. The CDR3 has 14 amino acids. The germline V gene encodes CDR1 MNHEY and CDR2 SMNVEV (reference sequence). CDR3 loop: CASSSSRGASEAFF. The CDR3 DNA sequence: TGTGCCAGCAGCTCCTCCCGGGGGGCAAGTGAAGCTTTCTTT.

The J gene is TRBJ2-3, the V gene TRBV7-9; 8 bases are shared with TRBD1. Germline CDR1 and CDR2: SEHNR and FQNEAQ (reference sequence). Unmatched junction bases numbered 4, after V lost 7 bases and J lost 1 base. The CDR3 contains 14 residues. The CDR3 DNA is TGTGCCAGCAAGGGACAGGTGCGCACAGATACGCAGTATTTT. This sequence encodes CASKGQVRTDTQYF.

The rearrangement links TRBV3-1 (or the pseudogene TRBV3-2) to TRBJ1-2, with a tentative D call TRBD1 (6 bases). Per germline, CDR1 LGHDT and CDR2 YNNKEL (reference sequence). The CDR3 sequence is 15 residues long. The germline V and J ends were trimmed by 3 bases and 7 bases, with 18 bases remaining between them. CDR3 residues: CASSQSQQGFGGYTF. In DNA, the CDR3 is TGTGCCAGCAGCCAGTCCCAACAGGGATTTGGTGGCTACACCTTC.

This clone was recorded once. This rearrangement joins TRBV4-1 to TRBJ2-1, with 13 bases fitting TRBD2. The CDR3 length is 19 residues. Per the germline V gene, CDR1 is MGHRA and CDR2 is YSYEKL. The V and J ends lost 0 bases and 5 bases, in that order; junction bases with no gene match: 10. The CDR3 bases are TGCGCCAGCAGCCAAGATCGCACTAGCGGGAGGGCCTCGGACAATGAGCAGTTCTTC. Translation gives CASSQDRTSGRASDNEQFF.

The V and J genes are TRBV3-1 (or the pseudogene TRBV3-2) and TRBJ1-1; 8 nucleotides match TRBD1. The CDR3 sequence is 14 residues long. Losses at the gene ends were 6 bases for V and 5 bases for J; bases not matched to a gene: 8. Germline V lookup: CDR1 LGHDT, CDR2 YNNKEL (reference sequence). CDR3 sequence: CASRNEDRETEAFF. CDR3 coding DNA: TGTGCCAGCAGGAATGAGGACAGGGAAACTGAAGCTTTCTTT.

This chain links TRBV24-1 with TRBJ2-5; D is unresolved. The length of the CDR3 is 15 residues. Germline values: CDR1 KGHDR, CDR2 SFDVKD. Deletions cut 0 bases from V and 0 bases from J, with 7 bases between. The CDR3 loop is CATSDLRNNQETQYF. In nucleotides, the CDR3 is TGTGCCACCAGTGATTTGCGCAACAACCAAGAGACCCAGTACTTC.

The chain recombines TRBV6-2 or TRBV6-3 with TRBJ2-7; 10 nucleotides align to TRBD2. V was clipped by 2 bases and J by 2 bases; unmatched bases: 3. There are 15 residues in the CDR3. Germline values: CDR1 MNHEY, CDR2 SVGEGT. CDR3 in amino acids: CASSYILAGAYEQYF. CDR3 bases: TGTGCCAGCAGTTACATCCTAGCGGGGGCCTACGAGCAGTACTTC.

The DNA for the CDR3 is TGTGCCACCCTAGGGAGGGGGGTTCCAGATACGCAGTATTTT. The encoded protein is CATLGRGVPDTQYF. V is TRBV6-5 and J is TRBJ2-3; weak D call: TRBD2 (7 bases). Looked up from germline, CDR1 is MNHEY and CDR2 is SVGAGI. The CDR3 is 14 residues long. V gave up 10 bases and J gave up 4 bases, with 18 bases separating them.

The gene calls are TRBV7-9 and TRBJ2-2; D unresolved. The germline V gene has CDR1 SEHNR and CDR2 FQNEAQ (reference sequence). V was trimmed by 0 bases and J by 6 bases, leaving 8 bases between them. This CDR3 spans 14 amino acids. In DNA form, the CDR3 reads TGTGCCAGCAGCTTAGCATCGAGTCCCGGGGAGCTGTTTTTT. Encoded protein: CASSLASSPGELFF. Full variable domain (missing parts from reference TRBV7-9 and TRBJ2-2): DTGVSQNPRHKITKRGQNVTFRCDPISEHNRLYWYRQTLGQGPEFLTYFQNEAQLEKSRLLSDRFSAERPKGSFSTLEIQRTEQGDSAMYLCASSLASSPGELFFGEGSRLTVL.

The chain recombines TRBV20-1 with TRBJ2-1; 9 bases are shared with TRBD2. The V and J ends lost 3 bases and 4 bases, in that order; junction bases with no gene match: 4. This CDR3 region has 14 residues. Germline V gene lookup returns CDR1 DFQATT and CDR2 SNEGSKA (reference sequence). The chain's CDR3 is CSASGLAGYNEQFF. CDR3 nucleotides: TGCAGTGCTAGTGGTCTAGCGGGATACAATGAGCAGTTCTTC.

This rearrangement joins TRBV6-4 to TRBJ1-1, with D tentatively TRBD1 (6 bases). Germline values: CDR1 MRHNA, CDR2 SNTAGT. V was pared by 6 bases and J by 0 bases, with 11 bases between. The CDR3 runs 14 residues. CDR3 nucleotides: TGTGCCAGCAGCTGGACAGTCTTGAACACTGAAGCTTTCTTT. It translates to CASSWTVLNTEAFF.

The J gene is TRBJ2-7, the V gene TRBV5-6, with D unclear. Germline lookup yields CDR1 SGHDT and CDR2 YYEEEE. The CDR3 sequence is 13 residues long. V lost 0 bases and J lost 3, with 7 bases in between. CDR3: CASSLGQYYEQYF. The DNA for the CDR3 is TGTGCCAGCAGCTTGGGGCAGTACTACGAGCAGTACTTC.

This clone has a handful of counts. The genes are TRBV10-3 and TRBJ2-3; 13 bases map to TRBD2. CDR1 and CDR2 (germline): ENHRY, SYGVKD. The CDR3 length is 14 residues. V trimming: 10 bases; J trimming: 4 bases; junction bases outside the gene matches: 5. The DNA of the CDR3 is TGTGCCACAGGGACTAGCGGGGTTGCAGATACGCAGTATTTT. It specifies CATGTSGVADTQYF.

Here the CDR3 reads CASSLAGINSPLHF. CDR3 sequence (DNA): TGTGCCAGCAGCTTAGCCGGGATTAATTCACCCCTCCACTTT. The chain couples TRBV7-2 to TRBJ1-6, with D unclear. The CDR3 spans 14 residues. V lost 0 bases and J 6 bases, leaving 6 bases between the germline ends. The V gene's germline CDR1 is SGHTA and CDR2 FQGNSA. Full variable domain (rest looked up from reference TRBV7-2 and TRBJ1-6): GAGVSQSPSNKVTEKGKDVELRCDPISGHTALYWYRQSLGQGLEFLIYFQGNSAPDKSGLPSDRFSAERTGGSVSTLTIQRTQQEDSAVYLCASSLAGINSPLHFGNGTRLTVT.

The chain uses TRBV28 and TRBJ2-3; D is ambiguous. This CDR3 spans 13 amino acids. Trimming pared 4 bases from V and 10 bases from J, leaving 15 bases between. Germline V CDR1 and CDR2: MDHEN, SYDVKM. The CDR3 DNA is TGTGCCAGCAGTTCACATGCCCGAATTGCGCAGTATTTT. Translated: CASSSHARIAQYF.